This passage covers 23 T cell receptor beta chains from one sample sequenced in a study of shared clonotypes between healthy human individuals. The assay was immunoSEQ multiplex PCR, and TCRdb's table has in-frame clones only and misses some. The sample yields roughly 2,300,000 clones, 92% seen once. Sequenced material: naive CD4+ T cells from PBMCs. Subset noted: CD45RA+ positively selected. Receptors were obtained from a young man in good health. Some clones in this sample may be carry-over from other donors' samples.

This sequence joins TRBV28 and TRBJ2-3; 11 bases are shared with TRBD2. This CDR3 has 14 residues. Germline values: CDR1 MDHEN, CDR2 SYDVKM. The J segment lost 6 bases and the V segment lost 10 bases, leaving 9 bases of the junction unmatched. The CDR3 spells CANMTSGILDTQYF. The CDR3, as DNA: TGTGCCAACATGACTAGCGGGATCTTGGATACGCAGTATTTT. The whole variable domain, remainder taken from reference TRBV28 and TRBJ2-3, is DVKVTQSSRYLVKRTGEKVFLECVQDMDHENMFWYRQDPGLGLRLIYFSYDVKMKEKGDIPEGYSVSREKKERFSLILESASTNQTSMYLCANMTSGILDTQYFGPGTRLTVL.

The CDR3 is CASSVRTGEIEPQHF. CDR3 nucleotides: TGTGCCAGCAGTGTGCGGACAGGGGAGATAGAGCCCCAGCATTTT. The chain carries TRBV6-1 and TRBJ1-5, with 9 bases matching TRBD1. With V trimmed by 4 bases and J by 8 bases, 9 bases remained unmatched. The CDR3 spans 15 residues. The germline V gene has CDR1 MNHNS and CDR2 SASEGT.

Comments on this clone: Other DNA sequences from this sample encode an identical CDR3 as well. The chain employs TRBV5-6 and TRBJ1-4; the match to TRBD1 covers 7 bases. This CDR3 region has 14 residues. Germline V gene sequence: CDR1 SGHDT, CDR2 YYEEEE. J was trimmed by 7 bases and V by 2 bases; bases with no gene match: 5. The CDR3 region is CASSLGQVAEKLFF. The CDR3 nucleotides read TGTGCCAGCAGCTTAGGACAGGTGGCTGAAAAACTGTTTTTT.

The chain links TRBV15 to TRBJ1-1; D remains unclear. Germline assignment: CDR1 LNHNV and CDR2 YYDKDF (reference sequence). V was clipped by 4 bases and J by 4 bases, with 7 bases between them. The CDR3 sequence is 12 residues long. The DNA for the CDR3 is TGTGCCACCAGCAATACCCTCACTGAAGCTTTCTTT. It is translated as CATSNTLTEAFF.

The V and J genes are TRBV19 and TRBJ2-1; D is unclear. The V and J ends lost 6 bases and 9 bases respectively, with 12 bases between them. The CDR3 is 12 residues long. CDR1 and CDR2 from the germline V gene are LNHDA and SQIVND (reference sequence). The CDR3 nucleotides are TGTGCCAGTAGCGAGGCGTGGGGTGAGCAGTTCTTC. Translation gives CASSEAWGEQFF.

This chain joins TRBV28 and TRBJ1-6; no definite D call. This CDR3 region has 14 residues. V was trimmed by 6 bases and J by 7 bases, leaving 13 bases between them. Germline lookup yields CDR1 MDHEN and CDR2 SYDVKM. CDR3 region: CASSPRTVNSPLHF. CDR3 coding DNA: TGTGCCAGCAGCCCAAGGACGGTGAATTCACCCCTCCACTTT.

The CDR3 region has the DNA TGTGCCAGCAGCTTTACCCCCCAAGAGACCCAGTACTTC. Translation gives CASSFTPQETQYF. The J gene is TRBJ2-5, the V gene TRBV11-3; the D is unclear. The CDR3 totals 13 residues. V was trimmed by 3 bases and J by 1 base, leaving 6 bases between them. Germline V CDR1 and CDR2: SGHNT, YENEEA.

The chain has TRBV2 and TRBJ1-4, with D perhaps matching TRBD1 (5 bases). CDR1 is SNHLY, CDR2 FYNNEI, per germline. Trimming removed 3 bases from V and 3 bases from J, with 8 bases in between. CDR3 length equals 14 residues. The CDR3 region is CASSDGGSNEKLFF. CDR3 in DNA: TGTGCCAGCAGTGACGGGGGGTCTAATGAAAAACTGTTTTTT.

The chain employs TRBV7-9 and TRBJ2-3; TRBD2 might be the D (5 bases). V gave up 2 bases and J gave up 5 bases, with 11 bases separating them. Germline CDR1 and CDR2: SEHNR and FQNEAQ (reference sequence). This CDR3 is built from 14 residues. CDR3: CASSLRRAGDTQYF. The DNA for the CDR3 is TGTGCCAGCAGCTTACGCCGGGCGGGAGATACGCAGTATTTT. Drawing the rest from reference TRBV7-9 and TRBJ2-3, the complete variable domain is DTGVSQNPRHKITKRGQNVTFRCDPISEHNRLYWYRQTLGQGPEFLTYFQNEAQLEKSRLLSDRFSAERPKGSFSTLEIQRTEQGDSAMYLCASSLRRAGDTQYFGPGTRLTVL.

On this clone: Other DNA sequences of this sample code for an identical CDR3. The rearrangement joins TRBV28 to TRBJ2-2; D is undetermined. This CDR3 comprises 15 residues. The V gene's germline CDR1 is MDHEN and CDR2 SYDVKM. Trimming took 0 bases from V and 0 from J, leaving 5 bases between them. In DNA form, the CDR3 reads TGTGCCAGCAGTTTATGGGGAACGAACACCGGGGAGCTGTTTTTT. Protein sequence: CASSLWGTNTGELFF.

V gene TRBV5-1 combines with J gene TRBJ2-1; TRBD1 is a possible D gene (6 bases). CDR3 length equals 14 residues. Germline loops: CDR1 SGHRS, CDR2 YFSETQ. With 0 bases removed from V and 7 bases from J, the gap between germline ends came to 11 bases. CDR3 residues: CASSLGGQQNEQFF. CDR3 in DNA: TGCGCCAGCAGCTTGGGTGGACAGCAAAATGAGCAGTTCTTC. The full variable domain, completed using reference TRBV5-1 and TRBJ2-1, is KAGVTQTPRYLIKTRGQQVTLSCSPISGHRSVSWYQQTPGQGLQFLFEYFSETQRNKGNFPGRFSGRQFSNSRSEMNVSTLELGDSALYLCASSLGGQQNEQFFGPGTRLTVL.

The chain recombines TRBV6-6 with TRBJ1-5, with TRBD1 identical over 10 bases. Germline V CDR1 and CDR2: MNHNY, SVGAGI (reference sequence). This CDR3 spans 14 amino acids. The V and J ends lost 9 bases and 8 bases, in that order; junction bases with no gene match: 10. Written as DNA, the CDR3 is TGTGCCAGTGGGAGGACAGGGGGGATTGAGCCCCAGCATTTT. Its protein is CASGRTGGIEPQHF.

The rearrangement uses TRBV7-9 and TRBJ2-5; TRBD2 matches 15 bases. This CDR3 region has 18 residues. The germline CDR1 and CDR2 sequences are SEHNR and FQNEAQ (reference sequence). The junction had 10 bases not matched to a gene; V was cut back by 6 bases and J by 2 bases. The CDR3, as DNA: TGTGCCAGCAGGGAGCAATGGGGGACTAGCGGGAGGCAAGAGACCCAGTACTTC. Protein sequence: CASREQWGTSGRQETQYF.

The chain recombines TRBV6-1 with TRBJ2-3, with a tentative D call TRBD2 (6 bases). Germline-derived CDR1 and CDR2 are MNHNS and SASEGT. This CDR3 region has 13 residues. Trimming took 6 bases from V and 8 from J, leaving 15 bases between them. CDR3 in DNA: TGTGCCAGCAGGGAGGGAAAAGGAGGTACGCAGTATTTT. Translating it yields CASREGKGGTQYF.

The table lists this clone with a count of one. The CDR3 loop reads CASSFAGISYEQYF. The CDR3 DNA reads TGTGCCAGCAGCTTCGCGGGGATCTCCTACGAGCAGTACTTC. The V gene is TRBV7-2, the J gene TRBJ2-7; D might be TRBD2 (6 bases). The CDR3 totals 14 residues. Germline V gene data show CDR1 as SGHTA and CDR2 as FQGNSA. Trimming took off 3 bases at V and 0 bases at J, with 9 bases between the two ends.

The V gene is TRBV7-9, the J gene TRBJ2-1; D not resolved. Germline V gene data show CDR1 as SEHNR and CDR2 as FQNEAQ (reference sequence). This CDR3 comprises 14 residues. Trimming shortened V by 5 bases and J by 4 bases, and 12 bases separated the two germline ends. The CDR3 DNA is TGTGCCAGCAGCCCTGTGGGTCCATACAATGAGCAGTTCTTC. This sequence encodes CASSPVGPYNEQFF. Filled out from reference TRBV7-9 and TRBJ2-1, the complete variable domain reads DTGVSQNPRHKITKRGQNVTFRCDPISEHNRLYWYRQTLGQGPEFLTYFQNEAQLEKSRLLSDRFSAERPKGSFSTLEIQRTEQGDSAMYLCASSPVGPYNEQFFGPGTRLTVL.

The J gene is TRBJ1-5, the V gene TRBV10-3; D call uncertain. Germline V gives CDR1 ENHRY, CDR2 SYGVKD. The CDR3 consists of 14 residues. V was trimmed by 3 bases and J by 6 bases, leaving 12 bases between them. The CDR3 is CAISEDMSGQPQHF. The CDR3 DNA follows: TGTGCCATCAGTGAAGATATGTCGGGTCAGCCCCAGCATTTT.

V usage is TRBV7-9 and J usage is TRBJ1-2; 7 nucleotides match TRBD1. CDR3 length: 15 amino acids. After removal of 2 bases from V and 7 bases from J, the junction contained 10 bases not matched to a gene. Germline values: CDR1 SEHNR, CDR2 FQNEAQ (reference sequence). In DNA, the CDR3 is TGTGCCAGCAGCTTAAATACAGGGGCGGTCTCTGGCTACACCTTC. It specifies CASSLNTGAVSGYTF.

The chain recombines TRBV9 with TRBJ2-2; 12 bases align to TRBD2. Per germline, CDR1 SGDLS and CDR2 YYNGEE. The CDR3 is 18 amino acids. With V trimmed by 0 bases and J by 1 base, 4 bases remained unmatched. In DNA, the CDR3 is TGTGCCAGCAGCGTAGGTCCTAGCGGGAGGGTGAACACCGGGGAGCTGTTTTTT. It specifies CASSVGPSGRVNTGELFF. The entire variable domain, with the rest obtained from reference TRBV9 and TRBJ2-2, is as follows: DSGVTQTPKHLITATGQRVTLRCSPRSGDLSVYWYQQSLDQGLQFLIQYYNGEERAKGNILERFSAQQFPDLHSELNLSSLELGDSALYFCASSVGPSGRVNTGELFFGEGSRLTVL.

This clone was seen only once. Other DNA sequences in the sample encode the same CDR3. The rearrangement joins TRBV7-3 to TRBJ2-1, with 12 bases identical to TRBD2. The CDR3 extends over 15 amino acids. Germline V gene sequence: CDR1 SGHTA, CDR2 FQGTGA. With 5 bases clipped from V and 5 bases from J, the junction kept 4 bases outside the gene matches. CDR3 sequence: CASSPRLAGDNEQFF. The CDR3, as DNA: TGTGCCAGCAGCCCGCGACTAGCGGGAGACAATGAGCAGTTCTTC.

This clone has just one count. The chain recombines TRBV5-1 with TRBJ2-1, with TRBD1 identical over 9 bases. CDR1 is SGHRS and CDR2 is YFSETQ in the germline V gene. This CDR3 contains 15 residues. V trimming: 2 bases; J trimming: 9 bases; junction bases outside the gene matches: 9. The CDR3: CASSLGGQGNVEQFF. The CDR3 region has the DNA TGCGCCAGCAGCTTAGGGGGACAGGGCAACGTTGAGCAGTTCTTC.

This chain connects TRBV5-1 to TRBJ1-4, with D possibly matching TRBD1 (6 bases). The CDR3 consists of 16 residues. Germline loops: CDR1 SGHRS, CDR2 YFSETQ. The V end lost 3 bases, the J end lost 5 bases, and 17 bases lay between the germline ends. Here the CDR3 DNA reads TGCGCCAGCAGCTGGGGGGGGACACCCTCAAATGAAAAACTGTTTTTT. Translated, it gives CASSWGGTPSNEKLFF.

Comment on this clone: Other DNA sequences in this sample translate to the same CDR3. V usage is TRBV2 and J usage is TRBJ1-3; the match to TRBD1 covers 9 bases. The ends lost 6 bases at V and 0 bases at J; junction bases unmatched: 0. The germline CDR1 and CDR2 sequences are SNHLY and FYNNEI. This CDR3 comprises 14 residues. As DNA, the CDR3 is TGTGCCAGCAGGGACAGGGGCTCTGGAAACACCATATATTTT. This translates into CASRDRGSGNTIYF. Combining the CDR3 with reference TRBV2 and TRBJ1-3 gives the whole variable domain EPEVTQTPSHQVTQMGQEVILRCVPISNHLYFYWYRQILGQKVEFLVSFYNNEISEKSEIFDDQFSVERPDGSNFTLKIRSTKLEDSAMYFCASRDRGSGNTIYFGEGSWLTVV.